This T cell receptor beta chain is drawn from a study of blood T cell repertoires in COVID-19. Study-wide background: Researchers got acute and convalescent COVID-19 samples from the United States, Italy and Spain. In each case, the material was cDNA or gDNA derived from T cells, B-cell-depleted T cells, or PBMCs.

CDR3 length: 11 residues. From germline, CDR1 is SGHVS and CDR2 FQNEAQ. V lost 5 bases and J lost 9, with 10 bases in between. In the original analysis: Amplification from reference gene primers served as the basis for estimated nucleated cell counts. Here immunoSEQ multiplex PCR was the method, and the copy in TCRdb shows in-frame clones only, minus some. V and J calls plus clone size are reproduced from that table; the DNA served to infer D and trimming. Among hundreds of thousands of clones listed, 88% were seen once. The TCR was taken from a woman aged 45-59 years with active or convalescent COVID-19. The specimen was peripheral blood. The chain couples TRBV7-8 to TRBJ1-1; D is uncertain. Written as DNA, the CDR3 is TGTGCCAGCAGCCTAAGCAAACAAGCTTTCTTT. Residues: CASSLSKQAFF.